This T cell receptor beta chain was sequenced for a study of identical twins. A universal primer site was incorporated via template switching, and the cDNA contained unique molecular identifiers. TCRdb analysed the 5' RACE reads with MiXCR anew, one entry per CDR3 protein. Counted here are around 570,000 distinct CDR3 sequences, 9% to 10% occurring once; the ten biggest clones make up under 3%. Germline V gives CDR1 LGHDT, CDR2 YNNKEL (reference sequence). V dropped 7 bases and J dropped 5 bases, with 18 bases sitting between them. The CDR3 is made up of 15 amino acids. Whole-study results and caveats: Sequences that were out-of-frame, alpha and twin-shared displayed an excess of low generation probability.

With regard to this clonotype: The antigen remains unidentified.

This same sample was also taken into another study, of yellow fever vaccine responses in identical twins.

The clonotype was recovered from a woman younger than 30 in good health. This chain joins TRBV3-1 and TRBJ2-1, with a tentative D call TRBD2 (7 bases). The source material was PBMCs. DNA of the CDR3: TGTGCCAGCAACGGGGGGCAGGGTAAGAACAATGAGCAGTTCTTC. Amino acid sequence: CASNGGQGKNNEQFF.